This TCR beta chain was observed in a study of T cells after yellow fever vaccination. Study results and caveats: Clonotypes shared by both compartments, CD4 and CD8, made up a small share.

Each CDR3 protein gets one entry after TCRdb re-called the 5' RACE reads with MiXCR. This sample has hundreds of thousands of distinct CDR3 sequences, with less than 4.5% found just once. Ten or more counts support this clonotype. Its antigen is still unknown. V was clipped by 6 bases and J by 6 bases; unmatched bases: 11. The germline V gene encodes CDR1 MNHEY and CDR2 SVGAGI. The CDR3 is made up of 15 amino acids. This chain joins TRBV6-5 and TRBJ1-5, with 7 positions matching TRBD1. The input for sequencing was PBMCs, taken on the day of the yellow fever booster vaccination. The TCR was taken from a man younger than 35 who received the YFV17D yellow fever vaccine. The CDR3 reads CASSPLTGYGQPQHF. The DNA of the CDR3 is TGTGCCAGCAGCCCTCTGACAGGGTACGGTCAGCCCCAGCATTTT.